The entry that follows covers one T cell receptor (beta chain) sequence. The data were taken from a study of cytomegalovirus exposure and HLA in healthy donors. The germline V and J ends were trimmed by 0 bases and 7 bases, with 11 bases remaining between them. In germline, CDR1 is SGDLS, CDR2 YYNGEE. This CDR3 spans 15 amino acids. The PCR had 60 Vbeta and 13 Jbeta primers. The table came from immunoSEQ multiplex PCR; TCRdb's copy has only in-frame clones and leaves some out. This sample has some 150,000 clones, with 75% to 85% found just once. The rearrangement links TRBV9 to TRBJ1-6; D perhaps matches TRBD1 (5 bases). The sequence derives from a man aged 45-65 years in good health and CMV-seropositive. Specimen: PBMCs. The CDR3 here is CASSVDGQGNSPLHF. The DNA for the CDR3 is TGTGCCAGCAGCGTAGACGGGCAGGGAAATTCACCCCTCCACTTT.